This T cell receptor (beta chain) was profiled in a study of T-cell memory formation after mild COVID-19. On this clonotype: Antigen specificity is unknown.

The CDR3 contains 16 residues. Trimming removed 4 bases from V and 0 bases from J; junction bases left unmatched: 7. Per the germline V gene, CDR1 is KGHSH and CDR2 is LQKENI. TCRdb fed the 5' RACE reads into MiXCR, producing one record per CDR3 protein. Altogether over 500,000 distinct CDR3 sequences are present, roughly a sixth being singletons, with the ten largest covering less than 10%. Study-level results: Researchers found some responding clones in pre-infection memory, a sign that cross-reactive memory joined. The study found contracting CD4+ clones mainly in CM and EM and contracting CD8+ clones in EMRA. Clones that got smaller from day 15 to 85 had even CD4/CD8, while clones growing later tipped toward CD4+.

The specimen was PBMCs or a T cell subset sorted from them (not recorded which). The chain recombines TRBV18 with TRBJ2-7; 9 bases align to TRBD1. The source of this sequence is an adult woman who had mild COVID-19 (a few samples of this study predate the infection). Cell type and time point are not known. CDR3 in amino acids: CASSQGTGRSSYEQYF. As DNA, the CDR3 is TGTGCCAGCTCACAGGGGACAGGGAGGAGCTCCTACGAGCAGTACTTC.